A single T cell receptor beta chain is shown here with its context. Trimming at V came to 1 base and at J to 8 bases, leaving 4 bases not matched to a gene. Looked up from germline, CDR1 is WSHSY and CDR2 is SAAADI. The CDR3 covers 15 residues. The method was immunoSEQ multiplex PCR; TCRdb's version includes in-frame clones alone and lacks a portion of them. The sample records around 50,000 clones, about 96% being singletons. This record comes from a study of T cells after somatic rescue of genetic block. Sequencing used peripheral blood mononuclear cells (PBMCs). The genes are TRBV10-2 and TRBJ2-3, with 12 bases lining up with TRBD2. The receptor was derived from a child under two years old. The CDR3 DNA reads TGCGCCAGCAGTGAGTGGACTAGCGGGATCGGTACGCAGTATTTT. It encodes CASSEWTSGIGTQYF.